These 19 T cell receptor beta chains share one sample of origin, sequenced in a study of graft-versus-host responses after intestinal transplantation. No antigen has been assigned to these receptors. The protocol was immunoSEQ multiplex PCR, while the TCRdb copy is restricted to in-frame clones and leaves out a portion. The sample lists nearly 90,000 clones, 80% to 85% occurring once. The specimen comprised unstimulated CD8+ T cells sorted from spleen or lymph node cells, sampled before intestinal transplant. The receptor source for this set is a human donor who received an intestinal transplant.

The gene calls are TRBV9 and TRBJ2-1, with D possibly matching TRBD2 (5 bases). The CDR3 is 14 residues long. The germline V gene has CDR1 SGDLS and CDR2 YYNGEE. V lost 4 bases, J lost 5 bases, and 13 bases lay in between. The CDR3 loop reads CASSISGVHNEQFF. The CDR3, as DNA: TGTGCCAGCAGCATTTCCGGGGTGCACAATGAGCAGTTCTTC.

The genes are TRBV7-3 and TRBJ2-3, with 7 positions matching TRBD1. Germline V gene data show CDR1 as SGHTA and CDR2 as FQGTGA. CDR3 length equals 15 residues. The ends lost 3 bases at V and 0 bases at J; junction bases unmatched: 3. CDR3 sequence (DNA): TGTGCCAGCAGCTTGACAGGGATTAGCACAGATACGCAGTATTTT. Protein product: CASSLTGISTDTQYF.

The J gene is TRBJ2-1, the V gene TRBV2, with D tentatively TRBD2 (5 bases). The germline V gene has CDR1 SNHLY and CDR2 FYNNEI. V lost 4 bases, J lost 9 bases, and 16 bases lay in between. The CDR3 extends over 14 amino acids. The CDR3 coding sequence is TGTGCCAGCAGTGGAGGAGACTACCCCGTTGAGCAGTTCTTC. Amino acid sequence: CASSGGDYPVEQFF.

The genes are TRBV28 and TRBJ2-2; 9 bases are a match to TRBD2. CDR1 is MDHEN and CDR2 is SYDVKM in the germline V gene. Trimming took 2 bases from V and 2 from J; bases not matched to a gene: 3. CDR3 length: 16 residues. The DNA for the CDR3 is TGTGCCAGCAGTTTAGTAGCGGGAGTAAACACCGGGGAGCTGTTTTTT. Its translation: CASSLVAGVNTGELFF. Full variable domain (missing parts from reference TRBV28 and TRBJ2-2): DVKVTQSSRYLVKRTGEKVFLECVQDMDHENMFWYRQDPGLGLRLIYFSYDVKMKEKGDIPEGYSVSREKKERFSLILESASTNQTSMYLCASSLVAGVNTGELFFGEGSRLTVL.

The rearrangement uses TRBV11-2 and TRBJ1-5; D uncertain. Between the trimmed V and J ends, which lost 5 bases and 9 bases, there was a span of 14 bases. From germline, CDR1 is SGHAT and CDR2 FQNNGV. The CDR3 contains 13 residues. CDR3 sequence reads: CASSTNARGPQHF. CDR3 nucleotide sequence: TGTGCCAGCAGCACTAATGCCCGGGGGCCCCAGCATTTT. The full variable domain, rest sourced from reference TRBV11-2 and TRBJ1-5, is EAGVAQSPRYKIIEKRQSVAFWCNPISGHATLYWYQQILGQGPKLLIQFQNNGVVDDSQLPKDRFSAERLKGVDSTLKIQPAKLEDSAVYLCASSTNARGPQHFGDGTRLSIL.

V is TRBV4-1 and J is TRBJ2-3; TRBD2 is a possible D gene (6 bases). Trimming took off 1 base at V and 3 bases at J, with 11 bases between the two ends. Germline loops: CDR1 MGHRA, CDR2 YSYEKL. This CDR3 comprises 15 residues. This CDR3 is CASSQGGVGTDTQYF. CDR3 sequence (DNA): TGCGCCAGCAGCCAAGGCGGGGTAGGGACAGATACGCAGTATTTT.

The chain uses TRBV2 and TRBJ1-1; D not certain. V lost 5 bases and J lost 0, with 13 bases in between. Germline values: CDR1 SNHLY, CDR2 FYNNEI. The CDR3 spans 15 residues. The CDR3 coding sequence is TGTGCCAGCAGTTCACCGGCCAGCTTGAACACTGAAGCTTTCTTT. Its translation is CASSSPASLNTEAFF. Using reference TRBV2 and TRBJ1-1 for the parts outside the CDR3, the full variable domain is EPEVTQTPSHQVTQMGQEVILRCVPISNHLYFYWYRQILGQKVEFLVSFYNNEISEKSEIFDDQFSVERPDGSNFTLKIRSTKLEDSAMYFCASSSPASLNTEAFFGQGTRLTVV.

The CDR3 loop is CASSQVVGDTQYF. CDR3 DNA: TGCGCCAGCAGCCAGGTTGTGGGAGATACGCAGTATTTT. The chain employs TRBV4-1 and TRBJ2-3; D is unresolved. The CDR3 has 13 residues. The germline V gene has CDR1 MGHRA and CDR2 YSYEKL. The germline V and J ends were trimmed by 3 bases and 5 bases, with 9 bases remaining between them.

Here the CDR3 reads CASSYGGFEQYF. CDR3 sequence (DNA): TGTGCCAGCAGTTACGGAGGATTCGAGCAGTACTTC. The genes are TRBV6-5 and TRBJ2-7; D is perhaps TRBD2 (5 bases). The CDR3 runs 12 residues. Trimming cost V 2 bases and J 6 bases, with 8 bases left between them. CDR1 is MNHEY and CDR2 is SVGAGI in the germline V gene.

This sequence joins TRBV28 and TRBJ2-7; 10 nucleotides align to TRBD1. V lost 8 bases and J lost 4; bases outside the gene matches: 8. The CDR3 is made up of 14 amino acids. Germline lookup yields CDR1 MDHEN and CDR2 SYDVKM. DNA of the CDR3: TGTGCCAGCGCCTGGACAGGGGGTGGGTACGAGCAGTACTTC. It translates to CASAWTGGGYEQYF.

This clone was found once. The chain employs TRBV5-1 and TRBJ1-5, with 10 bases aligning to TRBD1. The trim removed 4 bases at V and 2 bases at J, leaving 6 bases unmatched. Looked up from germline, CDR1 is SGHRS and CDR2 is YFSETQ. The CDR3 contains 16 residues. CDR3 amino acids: CASSPGTGVGNQPQHF. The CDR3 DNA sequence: TGCGCCAGCAGCCCAGGGACAGGGGTTGGCAATCAGCCCCAGCATTTT.

CDR3 bases: TGCGCCAGCAGCCATCTAGAAGCCGGACCACCAGGCGAGCAGTACTTC. This gives the protein CASSHLEAGPPGEQYF. This chain links TRBV4-1 with TRBJ2-7; D not certain. V was clipped by 3 bases and J by 6 bases, with 21 bases between them. The CDR3 spans 16 residues. The germline V gene encodes CDR1 MGHRA and CDR2 YSYEKL.

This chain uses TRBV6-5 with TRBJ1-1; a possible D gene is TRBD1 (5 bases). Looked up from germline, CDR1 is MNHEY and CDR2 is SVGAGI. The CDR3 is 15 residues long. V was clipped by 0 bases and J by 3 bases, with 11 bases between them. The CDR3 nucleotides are TGTGCCAGCAGTTACTCTCCGGGAGGGGACACTGAAGCTTTCTTT. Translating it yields CASSYSPGGDTEAFF.

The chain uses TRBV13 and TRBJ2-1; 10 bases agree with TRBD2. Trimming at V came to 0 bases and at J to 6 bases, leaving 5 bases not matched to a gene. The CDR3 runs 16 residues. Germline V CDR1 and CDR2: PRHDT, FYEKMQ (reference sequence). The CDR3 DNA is TGTGCCAGCAGCTTAGGCGGGCAGCGGGAGGGCAATGAGCAGTTCTTC. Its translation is CASSLGGQREGNEQFF.

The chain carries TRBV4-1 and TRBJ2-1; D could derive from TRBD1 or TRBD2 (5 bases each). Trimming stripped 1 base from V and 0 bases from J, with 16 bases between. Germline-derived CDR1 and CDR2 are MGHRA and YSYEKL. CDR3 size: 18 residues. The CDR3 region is CASSQGGVKGSSYNEQFF. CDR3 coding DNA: TGCGCCAGCAGCCAAGGAGGGGTCAAGGGGAGCTCCTACAATGAGCAGTTCTTC.

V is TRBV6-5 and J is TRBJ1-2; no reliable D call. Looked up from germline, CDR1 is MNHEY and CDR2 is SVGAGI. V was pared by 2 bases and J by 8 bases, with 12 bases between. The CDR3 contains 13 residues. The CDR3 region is CASSYNSQAGYTF. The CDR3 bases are TGTGCCAGCAGTTACAACAGCCAGGCGGGCTACACCTTC.

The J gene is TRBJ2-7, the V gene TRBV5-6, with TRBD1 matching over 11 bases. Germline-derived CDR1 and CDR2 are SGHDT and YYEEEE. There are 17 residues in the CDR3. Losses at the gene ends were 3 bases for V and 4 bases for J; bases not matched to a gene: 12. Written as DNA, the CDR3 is TGTGCCAGCAGCTCCCGTAGGTGGGACAGGGGGTTTTACGAGCAGTACTTC. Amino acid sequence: CASSSRRWDRGFYEQYF.

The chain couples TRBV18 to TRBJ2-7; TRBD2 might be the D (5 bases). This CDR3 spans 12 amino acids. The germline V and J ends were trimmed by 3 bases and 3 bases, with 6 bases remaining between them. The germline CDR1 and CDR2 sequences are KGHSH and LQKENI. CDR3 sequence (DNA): TGTGCCAGCTCACCCCGGGACTACGAGCAGTACTTC. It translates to CASSPRDYEQYF.

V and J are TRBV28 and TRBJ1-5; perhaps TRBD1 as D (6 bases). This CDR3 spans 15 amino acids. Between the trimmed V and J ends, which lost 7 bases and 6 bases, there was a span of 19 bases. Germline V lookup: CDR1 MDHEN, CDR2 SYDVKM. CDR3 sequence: CASNPGHTRGQPQHF. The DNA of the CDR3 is TGTGCCAGCAATCCGGGACACACACGGGGTCAGCCCCAGCATTTT.